These 26 T cell receptor beta chains were all obtained from the same sample, sequenced in a study of blood T cell repertoires in COVID-19. Method: immunoSEQ multiplex PCR; TCRdb's copy keeps in-frame clones and lacks some. This table holds roughly 73,000 clones, about 88% found once. Specimen: peripheral blood. The source is a man aged 65-85 years with active or convalescent COVID-19.

The rearrangement uses TRBV5-1 and TRBJ2-5, with D tentatively TRBD2 (5 bases). Germline-derived CDR1 and CDR2 are SGHRS and YFSETQ. The length of the CDR3 is 15 residues. The V end was cut by 4 bases, the J end by 3 bases, with 16 bases between. For the CDR3, the DNA is TGCGCCAGCAGCCCCGGGCTTACCGGGGAAGAGACCCAGTACTTC. Translating it yields CASSPGLTGEETQYF.

The J gene is TRBJ1-4, the V gene TRBV30, with 8 nucleotides matching TRBD1. CDR1 is GTSNPN and CDR2 is SVGIG in the germline V gene (reference sequence). This CDR3 is built from 15 residues. The V and J ends lost 0 bases and 8 bases, in that order; junction bases with no gene match: 8. The CDR3 here is CAWSVQGGRGEKLFF. CDR3 nucleotide sequence: TGTGCCTGGAGTGTACAGGGGGGCAGGGGGGAAAAACTGTTTTTT.

The chain uses TRBV6-4 and TRBJ2-1, with 7 bases lining up with TRBD1. Germline values: CDR1 MRHNA, CDR2 SNTAGT. The CDR3 totals 16 residues. After removal of 5 bases from V and 2 bases from J, the junction contained 9 bases not matched to a gene. DNA for the CDR3: TGTGCCAGCAGTTCCCTTCCAGGGGGACCCTACAATGAGCAGTTCTTC. Translation: CASSSLPGGPYNEQFF.

V usage is TRBV15 and J usage is TRBJ2-5, with TRBD1 matching 11 bases. This CDR3 spans 15 amino acids. The germline V gene has CDR1 LNHNV and CDR2 YYDKDF (reference sequence). The V gene end was trimmed by 3 bases and the J gene end by 2 bases; junction bases not matched to a gene: 2. The CDR3 region is CATSSGTGGQETQYF. The CDR3 DNA follows: TGTGCCACCAGCAGCGGGACAGGGGGTCAAGAGACCCAGTACTTC.

For the CDR3, the DNA is TGCAGTGCTAGAGCAGGGTGGGGCTACACCTTC. Its translation: CSARAGWGYTF. This chain joins TRBV20-1 and TRBJ1-2, with TRBD1 as a possible D gene (5 bases). The CDR3 has 11 amino acids. Germline V gene data show CDR1 as DFQATT and CDR2 as SNEGSKA (reference sequence). V was pared by 1 base and J by 8 bases, with 8 bases between.

The rearrangement joins TRBV10-1 to TRBJ2-3; perhaps TRBD2 as D (6 bases). Germline assignment: CDR1 WNHNN and CDR2 SYGVQD (reference sequence). Trimming pared 3 bases from V and 2 bases from J, leaving 15 bases between. The CDR3 has 16 amino acids. The CDR3 coding sequence is TGCGCCAGCAGTGAATATAGCGGATTACTCACAGATACGCAGTATTTT. It translates to CASSEYSGLLTDTQYF.

With regard to this clone: Additional DNA sequences in this sample encode the identical CDR3. The rearrangement uses TRBV5-1 and TRBJ2-7, with TRBD1 matching 8 bases. The V segment lost 0 bases and the J segment 0 bases; nucleotides outside the gene matches: 2. The CDR3 loop spans 15 amino acids. Germline V lookup: CDR1 SGHRS, CDR2 YFSETQ. The CDR3 DNA reads TGCGCCAGCAGCTTGGGGGGGACAGGCTCCTACGAGCAGTACTTC. Its translation is CASSLGGTGSYEQYF.

V gene TRBV18 combines with J gene TRBJ2-3, with D possibly matching TRBD1 (5 bases). The CDR3 has 16 amino acids. Trimming removed 3 bases from V and 0 bases from J, with 13 bases in between. The germline gives CDR1 KGHSH, CDR2 LQKENI. DNA for the CDR3: TGTGCCAGCTCACCTGAACAGGTGGGAAGCACAGATACGCAGTATTTT. Encoded protein: CASSPEQVGSTDTQYF.

This chain joins TRBV30 and TRBJ1-1; possibly TRBD1 for D (6 bases). The germline gives CDR1 GTSNPN, CDR2 SVGIG (reference sequence). The CDR3 spans 16 residues. Deletions cut 3 bases from V and 4 bases from J, with 21 bases between. CDR3: CAWSRRTQGWGTEAFF. DNA of the CDR3: TGTGCCTGGAGCCGAAGAACCCAGGGGTGGGGCACTGAAGCTTTCTTT.

The chain recombines TRBV28 with TRBJ2-1; tentatively, D is TRBD2 (7 bases). V dropped 1 base and J dropped 4 bases, with 14 bases sitting between them. The length of the CDR3 is 16 residues. In germline, CDR1 is MDHEN, CDR2 SYDVKM. In DNA, the CDR3 is TGTGCCAGCAGTTTATTAGGGGGGGCCGTTTACAATGAGCAGTTCTTC. The encoded protein is CASSLLGGAVYNEQFF.

The chain recombines TRBV12-5 with TRBJ2-3, with 10 bases matching TRBD2. Germline CDR1 is LGHNT and CDR2 is FRNRAP. V lost 2 bases, J lost 0 bases, and 14 bases stayed unmatched. The CDR3 runs to 20 residues. CDR3 sequence (DNA): TGTGCTAGTGGTTTGCTACCGGGACTAGCGCTCAGGCATAGCACAGATACGCAGTATTTT. It translates to CASGLLPGLALRHSTDTQYF.

The chain links TRBV3-1 (or the pseudogene TRBV3-2) to TRBJ1-1, with D tentatively TRBD1 (5 bases). The V end was cut by 1 base, the J end by 4 bases, with 13 bases between. The germline gives CDR1 LGHDT, CDR2 YNNKEL (reference sequence). This CDR3 has 15 amino acids. This CDR3 reads CASSQGKGSVTEAFF. CDR3 DNA sequence: TGTGCCAGCAGCCAAGGTAAGGGGTCGGTCACTGAAGCTTTCTTT.

The J gene is TRBJ1-4, the V gene TRBV6-4; D possibly corresponds to TRBD1 (6 bases). Germline CDR1 reads MRHNA; CDR2 reads SNTAGT. V was clipped by 2 bases and J by 15 bases, with 16 bases between them. The CDR3 sequence is 13 residues long. The CDR3 spells CASSDRPGTSLFF. CDR3 coding DNA: TGTGCCAGCAGTGACCGACCCGGGACATCATTGTTTTTT.

The rearrangement links TRBV10-1 to TRBJ1-5, with D possibly TRBD1 on 6 matching bases. V was clipped by 3 bases and J by 7 bases, with 16 bases between them. The germline gives CDR1 WNHNN, CDR2 SYGVQD (reference sequence). The CDR3 contains 15 residues. This chain's CDR3 is CASSDGGRGQQPQHF. As DNA, the CDR3 is TGCGCCAGCAGTGATGGAGGCAGGGGCCAACAGCCCCAGCATTTT.

CDR3 sequence (DNA): TGTGCCTCCCAGGGAGGGAGGGCTGACTACGAGCAGTACTTC. It translates to CASQGGRADYEQYF. J is TRBJ2-7 and V is TRBV10-3; TRBD2 matches at 7 bases. The V gene end was trimmed by 11 bases and the J gene end by 3 bases; junction bases not matched to a gene: 13. CDR1 and CDR2 from the germline V gene are ENHRY and SYGVKD. The CDR3 is 14 amino acids.

The chain combines TRBV3-1 (or the pseudogene TRBV3-2) with TRBJ2-1, with 10 bases aligning to TRBD1. The junction had 4 bases not matched to a gene; V was cut back by 1 base and J by 7 bases. Germline CDR1 reads LGHDT; CDR2 reads YNNKEL (reference sequence). The CDR3 is 15 amino acids. The CDR3 sequence: CASSQAWTGGNEQFF. The CDR3 DNA reads as TGTGCCAGCAGCCAAGCCTGGACAGGGGGAAATGAGCAGTTCTTC.

The V gene is TRBV19, the J gene TRBJ1-1, with D perhaps TRBD1 (6 bases). Germline CDR1 is LNHDA and CDR2 is SQIVND (reference sequence). Trimming left V 3 bases short and J 1 base short, with 12 bases between. The CDR3 extends over 15 amino acids. CDR3 loop: CASSIKGQTNTEAFF. Written as DNA, the CDR3 is TGTGCCAGTAGTATTAAAGGACAGACGAACACTGAAGCTTTCTTT.

The chain joins TRBV11-2 to TRBJ2-3; no definite D call. The CDR3 is 14 residues long. Between the trimmed V and J ends, which lost 5 bases and 5 bases, there was a span of 14 bases. Germline assignment: CDR1 SGHAT and CDR2 FQNNGV. The CDR3 sequence: CASSVRQGGDTQYF. CDR3 DNA sequence: TGTGCCAGCAGCGTTAGACAAGGTGGAGATACGCAGTATTTT. Full variable domain (remainder filled in from reference TRBV11-2 and TRBJ2-3): EAGVAQSPRYKIIEKRQSVAFWCNPISGHATLYWYQQILGQGPKLLIQFQNNGVVDDSQLPKDRFSAERLKGVDSTLKIQPAKLEDSAVYLCASSVRQGGDTQYFGPGTRLTVL.

V gene TRBV6-5 combines with J gene TRBJ1-5; D might be TRBD1 (5 bases). Trimming cost V 7 bases and J 9 bases, with 16 bases left between them. The V gene's germline CDR1 is MNHEY and CDR2 SVGAGI. The length of the CDR3 is 13 residues. The CDR3, as DNA: TGTGCCAGCAAAGCAGGGTCCAGAGGGCCCCAGCATTTT. Encoded protein: CASKAGSRGPQHF.

The chain recombines TRBV5-1 with TRBJ1-2; D may be TRBD1 (5 bases). Trimming pared 0 bases from V and 5 bases from J, leaving 11 bases between. The CDR3 has 14 amino acids. CDR1 and CDR2 (germline): SGHRS, YFSETQ. The CDR3 coding sequence is TGCGCCAGCAGCTTGGACGGCCAGGGATATGGCTACACCTTC. As protein: CASSLDGQGYGYTF.

The chain combines TRBV9 with TRBJ1-2; no clear D. The CDR3 has 14 residues. Trimming took 0 bases from V and 2 from J, leaving 8 bases between them. The germline CDR1 and CDR2 sequences are SGDLS and YYNGEE. Here the CDR3 reads CASSVGGGNYGYTF. The CDR3 region has the DNA TGTGCCAGCAGCGTAGGTGGAGGGAACTATGGCTACACCTTC.

This clone has just one count. V gene TRBV19 combines with J gene TRBJ2-6; D gene ambiguous. CDR3 length: 18 amino acids. V dropped 4 bases and J dropped 3 bases, with 19 bases sitting between them. Germline lookup yields CDR1 LNHDA and CDR2 SQIVND (reference sequence). The CDR3: CASSKVAPEVGGANVLTF. The CDR3 bases are TGTGCCAGTAGTAAAGTCGCCCCTGAGGTGGGTGGGGCCAACGTCCTGACTTTC.

The chain has TRBV6-5 and TRBJ2-7; 10 bases align to TRBD2. Trimming removed 5 bases from V and 4 bases from J; junction bases left unmatched: 8. This CDR3 has 15 residues. The V gene's germline CDR1 is MNHEY and CDR2 SVGAGI. Written as DNA, the CDR3 is TGTGCCAGCAGTACCCTGACTAGCGGGTCATACGAGCAGTACTTC. Translation: CASSTLTSGSYEQYF.

The chain couples TRBV19 to TRBJ1-1, with 10 bases identical to TRBD1. J lost 9 bases, V lost 3 bases, and 16 bases had no gene match. From germline, CDR1 is LNHDA and CDR2 SQIVND (reference sequence). The CDR3 extends over 17 amino acids. CDR3 in DNA: TGTGCCAGTAGTATGATCCCGGGACAGGGGTTTCGTTTTAAAGCTTTCTTT. This translates into CASSMIPGQGFRFKAFF.

The chain uses TRBV11-2 and TRBJ1-2; D unclear. The V end lost 1 base, the J end lost 4 bases, and 13 bases lay between the germline ends. The V gene's germline CDR1 is SGHAT and CDR2 FQNNGV. This CDR3 is built from 15 residues. Here the CDR3 DNA reads TGTGCCAGCAGCTTAGCTGGAGGTTTGGGCTATGGCTACACCTTC. Amino acid sequence: CASSLAGGLGYGYTF.

CDR3: CASSKDRADNQPQHF. DNA for the CDR3: TGTGCCAGCAGCAAGGACAGGGCGGACAATCAGCCCCAGCATTTT. J is TRBJ1-5 and V is TRBV9; 8 positions agree with TRBD1. Trimming cost V 4 bases and J 3 bases; bases outside gene matches: 6. This CDR3 spans 15 amino acids. Germline CDR1 reads SGDLS; CDR2 reads YYNGEE.